This passage covers 6 T cell receptor beta chains from one sample sequenced in a study of blood T cells in healthy people across ages. The second PCR ran roughly 7 to 11 cycles with a sample-barcoded 5' primer and J-beta primers. MiXCR was run by TCRdb on the 5' RACE reads, yielding one entry per CDR3 protein. Of approximately 1.5 million distinct CDR3 sequences listed, approximately 43% are singletons. The sample comprised blood. These TCRs come from a woman under 30 in good health.

This clonotype has a handful of counts. This chain joins TRBV12-3 or TRBV12-4 and TRBJ2-5, with D perhaps being TRBD1 or TRBD2 (6 bases each). The V end lost 5 bases, the J end lost 5 bases, and 18 bases lay between the germline ends. The CDR3 loop spans 15 amino acids. The CDR3 loop is CASSGGTPYVETQYF. The CDR3 DNA sequence: TGTGCCAGCAGTGGCGGGACACCGTACGTGGAGACCCAGTACTTC.

The CDR3 spells CASSYTRGSYEQFF. CDR3 nucleotides: TGTGCCAGCAGTTACACTAGAGGGAGTTACGAGCAGTTCTTC. The J gene is TRBJ2-1, the V gene TRBV6-2 or TRBV6-3; the D gene is possibly TRBD2 (5 bases). CDR1 is MNHEY and CDR2 is SVGEGT in the germline V gene. This CDR3 has 14 amino acids. V lost 2 bases and J 10 bases, leaving 15 bases between the germline ends.

V usage is TRBV27 and J usage is TRBJ1-1; D gene unclear. The CDR3 is 13 residues long. V was clipped by 5 bases and J by 2 bases, with 9 bases between them. The germline gives CDR1 MNHEY, CDR2 SMNVEV (reference sequence). The CDR3 DNA is TGTGCCAGCAGTCTTGGATTTAACACTGAAGCTTTCTTT. Translation gives CASSLGFNTEAFF.

This chain uses TRBV29-1 with TRBJ1-1; no clear D gene. Germline-derived CDR1 and CDR2 are SQVTM and ANQGSEA. The ends were cut back, 4 bases at V and 4 bases at J, with 25 bases in the middle. The CDR3 loop spans 17 amino acids. As DNA, the CDR3 is TGCAGCGTTGCCCTAGGAGTAAGTGGGCTTGGAGGCACTGAAGCTTTCTTT. It specifies CSVALGVSGLGGTEAFF.

The gene calls are TRBV27 and TRBJ2-6; D possibly uses TRBD1 or TRBD2 (5 bases each). V was cut by 5 bases and J by 0 bases, with 17 bases left in between. Germline CDR1 MNHEY, CDR2 SMNVEV (reference sequence). The CDR3 is made up of 18 amino acids. The CDR3 sequence is CASSQVGARGSGANVLTF. The CDR3 DNA is TGTGCCAGCAGTCAAGTCGGGGCTCGGGGCTCTGGGGCCAACGTCCTGACTTTC.

The V and J genes are TRBV20-1 and TRBJ2-2; 7 bases fit TRBD2. The CDR3 extends over 16 amino acids. The trim removed 2 bases at V and 4 bases at J, leaving 10 bases unmatched. Germline V lookup: CDR1 DFQATT, CDR2 SNEGSKA (reference sequence). In DNA, the CDR3 is TGCAGTGCTAGACCAGGTGGGAGGGGCTTCACCGGGGAGCTGTTTTTT. It yields the protein CSARPGGRGFTGELFF.